In its sample, the clone carrying this T cell receptor (beta chain) was seen once. TCRdb ran MiXCR on the 5' RACE reads and lists one entry per CDR3 protein. The repertoire holds 63,000 or so distinct CDR3 sequences, with roughly 17% as singletons. The sample comes from a study of T cells of healthy individuals. Germline V gene lookup returns CDR1 MGHRA and CDR2 YSYEKL. Losses at the gene ends were 3 bases for V and 1 base for J; bases not matched to a gene: 3. This CDR3 comprises 16 residues. This TCR came from a human donor in good health. The V gene is TRBV4-1, the J gene TRBJ2-2; TRBD2 matches 9 bases. Here the CDR3 DNA reads TGCGCCAGCAGCCATTTAGCGGGAGAGAACACCGGGGAGCTGTTTTTT. Its translation: CASSHLAGENTGELFF.